This is a list of T cell receptor beta chains from one sample in a study of blood T cells in healthy people across ages. TCRdb ran MiXCR on the 5' RACE reads and lists one entry per CDR3 protein. The sample consists of roughly 1,500,000 distinct CDR3 sequences, about 40% of them appearing once. The sequenced material came from blood. The receptors originated from a woman aged 18-29 years in good health. Both conserved end residues are part of each CDR3. A D gene is named only where the DNA matches it firmly. The size entry is marked missing in some rows and otherwise reads once, few, many or a size class.

CDR3nt: TGCAGTGCTTTCTATTTGGGGAACACTGAAGCTTTCTTT; CDR3aa: CSAFYLGNTEAFF; abundance: -; v_gene: TRBV20-1; j_gene: TRBJ1-1; d_gene: -
CDR3nt: TGCAGCGTTGATGAGGGGAGGGGTGGCTACACCTTC; CDR3aa: CSVDEGRGGYTF; abundance: few; v_gene: TRBV29-1; j_gene: TRBJ1-2; d_gene: -
CDR3nt: TGTGCCAGCAGTGAAGAGGGACTAGGTGTATATGAGCAGTTCTTC; CDR3aa: CASSEEGLGVYEQFF; abundance: -; v_gene: TRBV6-1; j_gene: TRBJ2-1; d_gene: TRBD2
CDR3nt: TGTGCCAGCAGCCAAGGACTACGACTCACAGATACGCAGTATTTT; CDR3aa: CASSQGLRLTDTQYF; abundance: -; v_gene: TRBV14; j_gene: TRBJ2-3; d_gene: -
CDR3nt: TGTGCCAGCACCTTTGGGGCCTGGGGCTATGGCTACACCTTC; CDR3aa: CASTFGAWGYGYTF; abundance: -; v_gene: TRBV6-5; j_gene: TRBJ1-2; d_gene: -
CDR3nt: TGTGCCAGCAGTGCTAGCTCCTACAATGAGCAGTACTTC; CDR3aa: CASSASSYNEQYF; abundance: few; v_gene: TRBV6-4; j_gene: TRBJ2-7; d_gene: -
CDR3nt: TGTGCCAGCAGCTTGTGGCAATACGGGCAGCCCCAGCATTTT; CDR3aa: CASSLWQYGQPQHF; abundance: -; v_gene: TRBV5-5; j_gene: TRBJ1-5; d_gene: -
CDR3nt: TGTGCCAGCAGTTTATCCCGACAGGTTCGGGACGAGCAGTACTTC; CDR3aa: CASSLSRQVRDEQYF; abundance: once; v_gene: TRBV12-3/TRBV12-4; j_gene: TRBJ2-7; d_gene: -
CDR3nt: TGTGCCAGCAGCCTGACCGCCCAGCGGCCGAGGACCGGGGAGCTGTTTTTT; CDR3aa: CASSLTAQRPRTGELFF; abundance: -; v_gene: TRBV7-2; j_gene: TRBJ2-2; d_gene: -
CDR3nt: TGTGCCAGCAGCTTAGTCCTTACCGGGTCCTCTAACTATGGCTACACCTTC; CDR3aa: CASSLVLTGSSNYGYTF; abundance: few; v_gene: TRBV5-5; j_gene: TRBJ1-2; d_gene: -
CDR3nt: TGTGCCAGCAACCCGCAGGGGACATTGCACGAGCAGTACTTC; CDR3aa: CASNPQGTLHEQYF; abundance: -; v_gene: TRBV12-3/TRBV12-4; j_gene: TRBJ2-7; d_gene: -
CDR3nt: TGCAGTGCCAGGGCACAGGCGAACACTGAAGCTTTCTTT; CDR3aa: CSARAQANTEAFF; abundance: few; v_gene: TRBV20-1; j_gene: TRBJ1-1; d_gene: -
CDR3nt: TGTGCCAGCAGCCCAGTGGCAGGGGGCGGGAAAAACTATGGCTACACCTTC; CDR3aa: CASSPVAGGGKNYGYTF; abundance: few; v_gene: TRBV7-2; j_gene: TRBJ1-2; d_gene: TRBD1
CDR3nt: TGTGCCTGGAGTGCCGATGTCTACGAGCAGTACTTC; CDR3aa: CAWSADVYEQYF; abundance: few; v_gene: TRBV30; j_gene: TRBJ2-7; d_gene: -
CDR3nt: TGTGCCAGCAGCTTAGGGGTGGGAGGAAAGAGGTATGGCTACACCTTC; CDR3aa: CASSLGVGGKRYGYTF; abundance: -; v_gene: TRBV7-2; j_gene: TRBJ1-2; d_gene: -
CDR3nt: TGTGCCAGCAATACACGGGAGGAGCAGTTCTTC; CDR3aa: CASNTREEQFF; abundance: -; v_gene: TRBV2; j_gene: TRBJ2-1; d_gene: -
CDR3nt: TGTGCCAGCAGACCCGGACTAGCGGCGTGGGTAGATACGCAGTATTTT; CDR3aa: CASRPGLAAWVDTQYF; abundance: -; v_gene: TRBV6-6; j_gene: TRBJ2-3; d_gene: TRBD2
CDR3nt: TGCGCCAGCAGCTTGGAAGCTAGCGGGGGGGAAGAGACCCAGTACTTC; CDR3aa: CASSLEASGGEETQYF; abundance: few; v_gene: TRBV5-1; j_gene: TRBJ2-5; d_gene: TRBD2
CDR3nt: TGCAGTGCTACCAGGCCCGCAAGGACTGGTACTTACAATGAGCAGTTCTTC; CDR3aa: CSATRPARTGTYNEQFF; abundance: -; v_gene: TRBV20-1; j_gene: TRBJ2-1; d_gene: -
CDR3nt: TGCAGTGCTAGAGACCCCCGGGGTTACAATGAGCAGTTCTTC; CDR3aa: CSARDPRGYNEQFF; abundance: -; v_gene: TRBV20-1; j_gene: TRBJ2-1; d_gene: -
CDR3nt: TGCGCCAGCAGTCACCTCACAGGACTTGGGGAAGCTTTCTTT; CDR3aa: CASSHLTGLGEAFF; abundance: -; v_gene: TRBV23-1; j_gene: TRBJ1-1; d_gene: -
CDR3nt: TGCGCCAGCAGCCAGGGCACCACAGATACGCAGTATTTT; CDR3aa: CASSQGTTDTQYF; abundance: -; v_gene: TRBV4-1; j_gene: TRBJ2-3; d_gene: -
CDR3nt: TGTGCCAGCACCACCCGGGGGCGGGGGGCGAACAATGAGCAGTTCTTC; CDR3aa: CASTTRGRGANNEQFF; abundance: -; v_gene: TRBV3-1; j_gene: TRBJ2-1; d_gene: TRBD2
CDR3nt: TGTGCCAGCAGCGATACAGGGGGCGGGTACGAGCAGTACTTC; CDR3aa: CASSDTGGGYEQYF; abundance: -; v_gene: TRBV6-5; j_gene: TRBJ2-7; d_gene: TRBD1
CDR3nt: TGTGCCAGCAGCTTATTGGGGACTAGCCTTTACGAGCAGTACTTC; CDR3aa: CASSLLGTSLYEQYF; abundance: -; v_gene: TRBV7-2; j_gene: TRBJ2-7; d_gene: TRBD2
CDR3nt: TGCGTTAGCAGCCAAGATATGGCAGAAAAAACCTACAATGAGCAGTTCTTC; CDR3aa: CVSSQDMAEKTYNEQFF; abundance: -; v_gene: TRBV4-1; j_gene: TRBJ2-1; d_gene: -
CDR3nt: TGTGCCAGTATGCTAGCGGGGACTTACAATGAGCAGTTCTTC; CDR3aa: CASMLAGTYNEQFF; abundance: few; v_gene: TRBV5-6; j_gene: TRBJ2-1; d_gene: TRBD2
CDR3nt: TGTGCCGGGGGGGCGGGAGTCATGGATACGCAGTATTTT; CDR3aa: CAGGAGVMDTQYF; abundance: -; v_gene: TRBV11-2; j_gene: TRBJ2-3; d_gene: -
CDR3nt: TGTGCCAGCAGCAGATCCGGGACTAGCGCGTACAATGAGCAGTTCTTC; CDR3aa: CASSRSGTSAYNEQFF; abundance: few; v_gene: TRBV6-6; j_gene: TRBJ2-1; d_gene: TRBD2
CDR3nt: TGTGCCAGCGCCCTCTCCACAGGGACACCGAATCGCTACACCTTC; CDR3aa: CASALSTGTPNRYTF; abundance: few; v_gene: TRBV28; j_gene: TRBJ1-2; d_gene: -
CDR3nt: TGTGCCAGCAAAGGAGTTTCGGGCCTGAACACTGAAGCTTTCTTT; CDR3aa: CASKGVSGLNTEAFF; abundance: -; v_gene: TRBV27; j_gene: TRBJ1-1; d_gene: -
CDR3nt: TGTGCCAGCAGTTCAGCAACTCCAGGGGGCGTCCAAGAGACCCAGTACTTC; CDR3aa: CASSSATPGGVQETQYF; abundance: -; v_gene: TRBV6-5; j_gene: TRBJ2-5; d_gene: TRBD1
CDR3nt: TGCGCCAGCAGCCCGGGGGGACAGGTCTTCAACGAGCAGTACTTC; CDR3aa: CASSPGGQVFNEQYF; abundance: -; v_gene: TRBV5-1; j_gene: TRBJ2-7; d_gene: -
CDR3nt: TGTGCCAGCAGCCCGCCGGGACAGGGGGACACAGATACGCAGTATTTT; CDR3aa: CASSPPGQGDTDTQYF; abundance: few; v_gene: TRBV7-9; j_gene: TRBJ2-3; d_gene: TRBD1
CDR3nt: TGTGCCAGCAGTAGGGGGGGTAGGGATGAGCAGTTCTTC; CDR3aa: CASSRGGRDEQFF; abundance: -; v_gene: TRBV27; j_gene: TRBJ2-1; d_gene: -